Reported below is one T cell receptor beta chain. The data were obtained in a study of blood T cell repertoires in COVID-19. Overall study context: Whether acute or convalescent, the COVID-19 samples came from the United States, Italy and Spain. T cells, B-cell-depleted T cells, or PBMCs provided the cDNA or gDNA that served as material.

Original analysis: Reference gene primer amplification yielded estimated nucleated cell counts. This table comes from immunoSEQ multiplex PCR, and its TCRdb copy is limited to in-frame clones, with some not included. The V and J calls and clone size come from that table; D and trimming were worked out from the DNA. The table shows about 200,000 clones, with about nine tenths occurring only once. Germline CDR1 SGHRS, CDR2 YFSETQ. The CDR3 runs to 14 residues. V was clipped by 4 bases and J by 8 bases, with 17 bases between them. This receptor was obtained from a man aged 18-30 years with active or convalescent COVID-19. V and J are TRBV5-1 and TRBJ2-3; the D gene is possibly TRBD2 (5 bases). The sequenced material came from peripheral blood. The CDR3 coding sequence is TGCGCCAGCAGCCGGGTTCTCGGAGGCGTTACGCAGTATTTT. Its translation is CASSRVLGGVTQYF. Filled out from reference TRBV5-1 and TRBJ2-3, the complete variable domain reads KAGVTQTPRYLIKTRGQQVTLSCSPISGHRSVSWYQQTPGQGLQFLFEYFSETQRNKGNFPGRFSGRQFSNSRSEMNVSTLELGDSALYLCASSRVLGGVTQYFGPGTRLTVL.